Below are 24 T cell receptor beta chains sequenced from a single sample in a study of blood T cell repertoires in COVID-19. Method: immunoSEQ multiplex PCR; TCRdb's copy keeps in-frame clones and lacks some. The table records around 72,000 clones, about four fifths of them present only once. The specimen sequenced was peripheral blood. These TCRs come from a woman aged 70-85 years with acute or convalescent COVID-19.

The chain uses TRBV6-5 and TRBJ1-2, with TRBD1 matching over 9 bases. V dropped 2 bases and J dropped 3; count of bases not matched to a gene: 7. CDR1 and CDR2 (germline): MNHEY, SVGAGI. The CDR3 contains 16 residues. The CDR3, as DNA: TGTGCCAGCAGTTACACCGGGACAGGGAGGGACTATGGCTACACCTTC. This gives the protein CASSYTGTGRDYGYTF.

V is TRBV6-2 or TRBV6-3 and J is TRBJ2-5; weak D call: TRBD1 (6 bases). CDR1 MNHEY and CDR2 SVGEGT come from the germline V gene. This CDR3 has 15 amino acids. The ends were cut back, 0 bases at V and 5 bases at J, with 13 bases in the middle. In nucleotides, the CDR3 is TGTGCCAGCAGTTACTCGGCCAGGGGATCGGAGACCCAGTACTTC. It codes for CASSYSARGSETQYF.

The V and J genes are TRBV18 and TRBJ1-1; 8 positions match TRBD1. Germline loops: CDR1 KGHSH, CDR2 LQKENI. CDR3 size: 15 residues. The J segment lost 4 bases and the V segment lost 3 bases, leaving 7 bases of the junction unmatched. This CDR3 reads CASSPKGQGITEAFF. CDR3 DNA sequence: TGTGCCAGCTCACCCAAAGGACAGGGTATCACTGAAGCTTTCTTT.

The chain carries TRBV10-3 and TRBJ2-7, with D perhaps matching TRBD2 (5 bases). Germline values: CDR1 ENHRY, CDR2 SYGVKD. CDR3 length: 12 residues. V shed 4 bases and J shed 7 bases, with 11 bases lying between them. The CDR3, as DNA: TGTGCCATCAGTGCCGGACGGGATGAGCAGTACTTC. Protein: CAISAGRDEQYF.

V and J are TRBV7-9 and TRBJ2-1, with 7 nucleotides matching TRBD1. V lost 4 bases to trimming and J lost 6 bases; unmatched junction nucleotides: 6. CDR3 length: 14 residues. In germline, CDR1 is SEHNR, CDR2 FQNEAQ (reference sequence). CDR3 region: CASSSTGVLNEQFF. CDR3 coding DNA: TGTGCCAGCAGCTCTACAGGGGTTCTCAATGAGCAGTTCTTC. The complete variable domain, with remaining parts taken from reference TRBV7-9 and TRBJ2-1, reads DTGVSQNPRHKITKRGQNVTFRCDPISEHNRLYWYRQTLGQGPEFLTYFQNEAQLEKSRLLSDRFSAERPKGSFSTLEIQRTEQGDSAMYLCASSSTGVLNEQFFGPGTRLTVL.

The chain carries TRBV7-2 and TRBJ1-6; perhaps TRBD1 as D (6 bases). Germline V gives CDR1 SGHTA, CDR2 FQGNSA. Trimming took off 1 base at V and 7 bases at J, with 8 bases between the two ends. This CDR3 contains 14 residues. The CDR3 DNA is TGTGCCAGCAGCTTAGAAAGGGGGAATTCACCCCTCCACTTT. It encodes CASSLERGNSPLHF.

The chain joins TRBV6-5 to TRBJ2-5, with 10 bases aligning to TRBD1. Germline-derived CDR1 and CDR2 are MNHEY and SVGAGI. V lost 1 base and J lost 2; bases outside the gene matches: 1. The length of the CDR3 is 15 residues. The CDR3 DNA is TGTGCCAGCAGTTACTGGACAGGGGGACAAGAGACCCAGTACTTC. The encoded protein is CASSYWTGGQETQYF.

The rearrangement uses TRBV27 and TRBJ1-4; TRBD1 matches at 7 bases. The V gene end was trimmed by 6 bases and the J gene end by 5 bases; junction bases not matched to a gene: 9. Germline V gene data show CDR1 as MNHEY and CDR2 as SMNVEV (reference sequence). The CDR3 runs to 15 residues. The CDR3 sequence is CASSRTRTGNEKLFF. In DNA, the CDR3 is TGTGCCAGCAGCCGAACTCGGACAGGAAATGAAAAACTGTTTTTT. The variable domain in full, completed from reference TRBV27 and TRBJ1-4, reads EAQVTQNPRYLITVTGKKLTVTCSQNMNHEYMSWYRQDPGLGLRQIYYSMNVEVTDKGDVPEGYKVSRKEKRNFPLILESPSPNQTSLYFCASSRTRTGNEKLFFGSGTQLSVL.

This clone has a handful of counts. The chain is built from TRBV2 and TRBJ2-7, with TRBD2 as a possible D gene (5 bases). Deletions cut 1 base from V and 9 bases from J, with 16 bases between. This CDR3 contains 14 residues. Germline lookup yields CDR1 SNHLY and CDR2 FYNNEI. Written as DNA, the CDR3 is TGTGCCAGCAGTGAAGGATCCCGAACGGGAAGGCAGTACTTC. Translating it yields CASSEGSRTGRQYF.

This chain joins TRBV18 and TRBJ1-5; D call uncertain. Trimming removed 1 base from V and 3 bases from J, with 13 bases in between. The germline V gene has CDR1 KGHSH and CDR2 LQKENI. The CDR3 spans 16 residues. The CDR3 DNA reads TGTGCCAGCTCACCACTGGTTAGAGGGAACAATCAGCCCCAGCATTTT. It codes for CASSPLVRGNNQPQHF.

V is TRBV6-2 or TRBV6-3 and J is TRBJ2-7; a possible D gene is TRBD2 (5 bases). The CDR3 spans 14 residues. Trimming pared 0 bases from V and 1 base from J, leaving 7 bases between. The germline V gene has CDR1 MNHEY and CDR2 SVGEGT. CDR3 in DNA: TGTGCCAGCAGTTACTCACTAGAGTCCTACGAGCAGTACTTC. This codes for CASSYSLESYEQYF.

The chain combines TRBV12-3 or TRBV12-4 with TRBJ1-4; the D is unclear. Trimming removed 6 bases from V and 13 bases from J, with 12 bases in between. The CDR3 contains 11 residues. The CDR3 is CASRGPVGLFF. CDR3 nucleotide sequence: TGTGCCAGCAGGGGCCCGGTTGGACTGTTTTTT.

The V and J genes are TRBV27 and TRBJ2-3; TRBD1 matches 7 bases. The germline V gene has CDR1 MNHEY and CDR2 SMNVEV (reference sequence). V lost 6 bases to trimming and J lost 3 bases; unmatched junction nucleotides: 12. This CDR3 region has 16 residues. The CDR3 bases are TGTGCCAGCAGGGCCCCCCGACAGGGCGTTACAGATACGCAGTATTTT. Translated, it gives CASRAPRQGVTDTQYF.

The chain uses TRBV5-4 and TRBJ2-2; 7 bases map to TRBD2. The V gene end was trimmed by 0 bases and the J gene end by 9 bases; junction bases not matched to a gene: 2. This CDR3 spans 13 amino acids. Germline-derived CDR1 and CDR2 are SGHNT and YYREEE (reference sequence). The CDR3 region is CASSLGEGRELFF. The DNA for the CDR3 is TGTGCCAGCAGCTTGGGGGAGGGCAGGGAGCTGTTTTTT.

The V and J genes are TRBV7-9 and TRBJ1-1, with 8 bases lining up with TRBD1. Germline CDR1 reads SEHNR; CDR2 reads FQNEAQ (reference sequence). CDR3 length: 15 amino acids. V lost 6 bases and J lost 0; bases outside the gene matches: 6. The CDR3 bases are TGTGCCAGCAGAGTAGACAGGGGAATGAACACTGAAGCTTTCTTT. Residues: CASRVDRGMNTEAFF.

This chain links TRBV29-1 with TRBJ2-7; TRBD1 matches at 7 bases. The CDR3 is 15 residues long. Per the germline V gene, CDR1 is SQVTM and CDR2 is ANQGSEA. V trimming: 1 base; J trimming: 3 bases; junction bases outside the gene matches: 9. The CDR3 reads CSVEGGRRDSYEQYF. The CDR3 DNA follows: TGCAGCGTTGAAGGGGGTCGTCGGGACAGCTACGAGCAGTACTTC.

J is TRBJ1-5 and V is TRBV2; no definite D call. Trimming removed 3 bases from V and 9 bases from J, with 6 bases in between. CDR3 length: 11 amino acids. CDR1 SNHLY and CDR2 FYNNEI come from the germline V gene. CDR3 sequence (DNA): TGTGCCAGCAGTGACCAGCGGCCCCAGCATTTT. This gives the protein CASSDQRPQHF.

This clone was seen only once. The chain recombines TRBV5-1 with TRBJ2-5; possibly TRBD2 for D (5 bases). Germline V gene sequence: CDR1 SGHRS, CDR2 YFSETQ. The length of the CDR3 is 14 residues. V dropped 0 bases and J dropped 8 bases, with 14 bases sitting between them. The CDR3 region is CASSLGTYRLTQYF. The CDR3 coding sequence is TGCGCCAGCAGCTTGGGGACTTATCGTTTAACCCAGTACTTC. Based on the CDR3 plus reference TRBV5-1 and TRBJ2-5, the full variable domain is KAGVTQTPRYLIKTRGQQVTLSCSPISGHRSVSWYQQTPGQGLQFLFEYFSETQRNKGNFPGRFSGRQFSNSRSEMNVSTLELGDSALYLCASSLGTYRLTQYFGPGTRLLVL.

This rearrangement joins TRBV29-1 to TRBJ2-1; TRBD2 matches at 7 bases. The CDR3 runs 15 residues. Germline V lookup: CDR1 SQVTM, CDR2 ANQGSEA. V was clipped by 0 bases and J by 6 bases; unmatched bases: 8. CDR3 sequence: CSVEDRRGGSNEQFF. DNA for the CDR3: TGCAGCGTTGAAGATCGGCGCGGGGGTTCCAATGAGCAGTTCTTC.

This chain links TRBV14 with TRBJ1-1; 8 bases are shared with TRBD1. Germline CDR1 is SGHDN and CDR2 is FVKESK. The CDR3 is 17 amino acids. Trimming removed 1 base from V and 5 bases from J; junction bases left unmatched: 12. The CDR3 here is CASSQGRDRTSLTEAFF. The CDR3 nucleotides are TGTGCCAGCAGCCAAGGAAGGGACAGGACAAGTTTGACTGAAGCTTTCTTT.

The chain has TRBV3-1 (or the pseudogene TRBV3-2) and TRBJ2-7; D remains ambiguous. Germline lookup yields CDR1 LGHDT and CDR2 YNNKEL (reference sequence). V gave up 0 bases and J gave up 4 bases, with 16 bases separating them. CDR3 length: 16 amino acids. The CDR3 sequence: CASSQDMASPPYEQYF. For the CDR3, the DNA is TGTGCCAGCAGCCAAGATATGGCTAGTCCTCCTTACGAGCAGTACTTC.

The rearrangement uses TRBV3-1 (or the pseudogene TRBV3-2) and TRBJ1-2; D might be TRBD1 (5 bases). CDR1 is LGHDT, CDR2 YNNKEL, per germline (reference sequence). V lost 1 base, J lost 8 bases, and 8 bases lay in between. The CDR3 has 12 residues. The CDR3 spells CASSQGQSGYTF. The CDR3 coding sequence is TGTGCCAGCAGCCAAGGACAGTCGGGCTACACCTTC.

The chain has TRBV18 and TRBJ2-5, with 7 nucleotides matching TRBD1. V shed 3 bases, J shed 1 base, and the junction held 11 bases outside the gene matches. The V gene's germline CDR1 is KGHSH and CDR2 LQKENI. This CDR3 has 17 amino acids. The CDR3 sequence: CASSPIPATGSQETQYF. The CDR3 DNA follows: TGTGCCAGCTCACCGATCCCCGCGACAGGGTCCCAAGAGACCCAGTACTTC.

The V and J genes are TRBV6-5 and TRBJ1-2, with 8 positions matching TRBD1. After removal of 8 bases from V and 2 bases from J, the junction contained 7 bases not matched to a gene. The CDR3 extends over 14 amino acids. Germline V gives CDR1 MNHEY, CDR2 SVGAGI. CDR3 nucleotides: TGTGCCAGCGGACAGGGTTGGGAGAACTATGGCTACACCTTC. This sequence encodes CASGQGWENYGYTF.